These T cell receptor beta chains were read from a single sample in a study of cytomegalovirus exposure and HLA in healthy donors. TCRdb keeps only in-frame clones here, not all; method: immunoSEQ multiplex PCR. The table has around 130,000 clones, around 84% seen once. The sample comprised PBMCs. The source is a middle-aged man in good health and CMV-seronegative. Both conserved end residues are part of each CDR3. The order of the fields is V gene, J gene, CDR3 protein.

V: TRBV30
J: TRBJ1-3
CDR3: CAWSVRGSSGNTIYF

V: TRBV11-2
J: TRBJ2-3
CDR3: CASSLDSAQYF

V: TRBV6-5
J: TRBJ2-7
CDR3: CASSLDRGDEQYF

V: TRBV6-4
J: TRBJ2-5
CDR3: CASSDFGGEETQYF

V: TRBV27
J: TRBJ2-7
CDR3: CASSERAGYEQYF

V: TRBV13
J: TRBJ2-6
CDR3: CASSFTHEGANVLTF

V: TRBV19
J: TRBJ1-1
CDR3: CASSIVGRLNTEAFF

V: TRBV5-1
J: TRBJ2-5
CDR3: CASSSAGETQYF

V: TRBV5-1
J: TRBJ1-2
CDR3: CASSPGTGARRVWGYTF

V: TRBV2
J: TRBJ1-1
CDR3: CASRTGQTLNTEAFF

V: TRBV9
J: NA
CDR3: CASSVEGQGKNTIYF

V: TRBV10-2
J: TRBJ2-7
CDR3: CASRVGTTSSYEQYF

V: TRBV7-9
J: TRBJ1-2
CDR3: CASRSDRKVYGYTF

V: TRBV5-1
J: TRBJ2-3
CDR3: CASSFLAGGSTDTQYF

V: TRBV30
J: TRBJ1-1
CDR3: CAWSVGRVETEAFF

V: TRBV19
J: TRBJ1-1
CDR3: CASRMGGNTEAFF

V: TRBV6-5
J: TRBJ2-1
CDR3: CASRQTRNSYNEQFF

V: TRBV2
J: TRBJ2-3
CDR3: CASSERAGALVTDTQYF

V: TRBV2
J: TRBJ1-5
CDR3: CASSEVEGQPQHF

V: TRBV6-1
J: TRBJ1-1
CDR3: CASGQIMNTEAFF

V: TRBV2
J: TRBJ2-3
CDR3: CASIGLAADTQYF

V: TRBV5-4
J: TRBJ2-7
CDR3: CASSTQDRSSYEQYF

V: TRBV30
J: TRBJ2-1
CDR3: CAWSLVAGAPYNEQFF

V: TRBV19
J: TRBJ2-2
CDR3: CASSISWSGELFF

V: TRBV4-3
J: TRBJ2-5
CDR3: CASSQVTGGETQYF

V: TRBV30
J: TRBJ1-5
CDR3: CAWSLGSGSNQPQHF

V: TRBV4-1
J: TRBJ1-2
CDR3: CASSQPAGSNYGYTF

V: TRBV30
J: TRBJ2-3
CDR3: CAWSWASVTDTQYF

V: TRBV19
J: TRBJ2-3
CDR3: CASSIDSGTGGTDTQYF